This T cell receptor beta chain was found in a study of shared clonotypes between healthy human individuals. Every immunoSEQ plate was one replicate of a subset's evenly spread DNA. Some clones are missing from TCRdb's copy, which holds only in-frame ones; the method was immunoSEQ multiplex PCR. The table records about 650,000 clones, roughly 96% of them present only once. Study-wide results and caveats: Some clonotypes were shared by all four sorted-subset donors, while others were not shared. The non-shared ones had lower generation probabilities than the shared ones. It was only blood that was sampled, and tissue repertoires likely differ.

Germline assignment: CDR1 LNHDA and CDR2 SQIVND (reference sequence). The CDR3 is made up of 14 amino acids. With V trimmed by 3 bases and J by 5 bases, 7 bases remained unmatched. CD8 cells classed as naive were CD45RO-negative and positively selected for CCR7, excluding terminally differentiated effector memory CD45RA+ cells. Those who donated were healthy HIV-negative adults, with no recent acute infections or vaccinations reported. Concerning this clone itself: Its antigen is currently unknown.

The chain employs TRBV19 and TRBJ2-7; TRBD2 aligns across 7 bases. Sequenced material: naive CD8+ T cells sorted from blood. The TCR originated in a woman between 25 and 40 years old in good health. This chain's CDR3 is CASSIVGGPDEQYF. In DNA form, the CDR3 reads TGTGCCAGTAGTATTGTGGGAGGGCCGGACGAGCAGTACTTC. Supplemented by reference TRBV19 and TRBJ2-7, the full variable domain reads DGGITQSPKYLFRKEGQNVTLSCEQNLNHDAMYWYRQDPGQGLRLIYYSQIVNDFQKGDIAEGYSVSREKKESFPLTVTSAQKNPTAFYLCASSIVGGPDEQYFGPGTRLTVT.